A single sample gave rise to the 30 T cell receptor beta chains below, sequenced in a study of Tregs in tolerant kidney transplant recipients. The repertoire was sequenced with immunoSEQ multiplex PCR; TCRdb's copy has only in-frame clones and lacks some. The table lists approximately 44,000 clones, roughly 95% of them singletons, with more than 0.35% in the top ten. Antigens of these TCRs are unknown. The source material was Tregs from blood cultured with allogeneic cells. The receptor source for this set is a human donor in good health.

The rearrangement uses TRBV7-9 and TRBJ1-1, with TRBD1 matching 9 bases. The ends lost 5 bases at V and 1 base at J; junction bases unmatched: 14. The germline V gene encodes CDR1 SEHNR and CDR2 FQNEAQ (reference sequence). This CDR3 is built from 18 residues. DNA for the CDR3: TGTGCCAGCAGCACTCCGGGACAGGGTTTTGCGGGGAACACTGAAGCTTTCTTT. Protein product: CASSTPGQGFAGNTEAFF.

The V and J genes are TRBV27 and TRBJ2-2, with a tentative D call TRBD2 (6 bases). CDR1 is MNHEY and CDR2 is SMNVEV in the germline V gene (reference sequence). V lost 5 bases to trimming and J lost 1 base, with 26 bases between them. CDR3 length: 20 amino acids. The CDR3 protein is CASSPPIWVRGDGNTGELFF. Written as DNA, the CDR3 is TGTGCCAGCAGTCCCCCTATCTGGGTGCGGGGAGATGGGAACACCGGGGAGCTGTTTTTT.

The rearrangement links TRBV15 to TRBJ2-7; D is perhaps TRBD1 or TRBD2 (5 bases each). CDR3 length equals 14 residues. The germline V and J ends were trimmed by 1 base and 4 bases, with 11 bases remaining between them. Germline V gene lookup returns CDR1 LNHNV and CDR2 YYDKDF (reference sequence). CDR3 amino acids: CATSRGRWGYEQYF. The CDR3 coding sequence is TGTGCCACCAGCAGAGGACGTTGGGGGTACGAGCAGTACTTC.

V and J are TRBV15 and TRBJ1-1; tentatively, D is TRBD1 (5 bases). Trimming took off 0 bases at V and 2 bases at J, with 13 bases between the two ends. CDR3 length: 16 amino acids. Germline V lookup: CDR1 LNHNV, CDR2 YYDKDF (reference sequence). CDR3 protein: CATSRDPLGVNTEAFF. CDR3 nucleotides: TGTGCCACCAGCAGAGATCCCCTGGGGGTCAACACTGAAGCTTTCTTT.

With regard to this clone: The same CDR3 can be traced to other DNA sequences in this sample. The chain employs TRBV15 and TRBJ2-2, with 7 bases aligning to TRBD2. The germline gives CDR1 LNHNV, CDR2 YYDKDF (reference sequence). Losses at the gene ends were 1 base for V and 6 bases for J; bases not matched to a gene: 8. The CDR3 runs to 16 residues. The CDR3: CATSRGGRGRAGELFF. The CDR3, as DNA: TGTGCCACCAGCAGAGGCGGGAGAGGTCGGGCCGGGGAGCTGTTTTTT.

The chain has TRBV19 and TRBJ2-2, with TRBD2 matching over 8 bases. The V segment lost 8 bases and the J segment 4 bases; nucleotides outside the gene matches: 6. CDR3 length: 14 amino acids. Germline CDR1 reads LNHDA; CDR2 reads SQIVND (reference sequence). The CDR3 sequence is CASRREAGTGELFF. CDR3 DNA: TGTGCCAGTCGGCGGGAGGCTGGCACCGGGGAGCTGTTTTTT.

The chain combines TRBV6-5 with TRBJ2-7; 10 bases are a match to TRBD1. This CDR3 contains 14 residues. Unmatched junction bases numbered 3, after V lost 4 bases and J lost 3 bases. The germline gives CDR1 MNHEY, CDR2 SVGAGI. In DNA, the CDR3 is TGTGCCAGCAGTTTCCGGGACAGGGGCTACGAGCAGTACTTC. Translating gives CASSFRDRGYEQYF.

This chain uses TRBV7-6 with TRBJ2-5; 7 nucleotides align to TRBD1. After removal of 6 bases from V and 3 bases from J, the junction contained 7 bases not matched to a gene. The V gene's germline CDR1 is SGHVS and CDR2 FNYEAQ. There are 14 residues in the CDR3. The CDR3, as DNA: TGTGCCAGCAGGCCTAGGACAGGCAAAGAGACCCAGTACTTC. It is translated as CASRPRTGKETQYF.

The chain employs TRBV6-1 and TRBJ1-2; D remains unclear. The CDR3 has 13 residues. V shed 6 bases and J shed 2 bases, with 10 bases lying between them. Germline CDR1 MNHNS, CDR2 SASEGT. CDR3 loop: CASRLHSNYGYTF. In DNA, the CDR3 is TGTGCCAGCAGGTTACATTCGAACTATGGCTACACCTTC.

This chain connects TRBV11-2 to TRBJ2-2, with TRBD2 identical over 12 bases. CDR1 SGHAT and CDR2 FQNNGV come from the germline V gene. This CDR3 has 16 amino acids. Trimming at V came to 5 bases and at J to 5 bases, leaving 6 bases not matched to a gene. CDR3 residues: CASSLGLAGSTGELFF. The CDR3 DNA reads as TGTGCCAGCAGCCTAGGACTAGCGGGATCAACCGGGGAGCTGTTTTTT.

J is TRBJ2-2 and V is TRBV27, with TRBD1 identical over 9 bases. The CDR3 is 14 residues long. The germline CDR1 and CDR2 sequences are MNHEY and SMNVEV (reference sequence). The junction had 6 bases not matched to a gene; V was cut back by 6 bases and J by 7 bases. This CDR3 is CASRTGGSNGELFF. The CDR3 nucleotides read TGTGCCAGCAGAACAGGGGGCTCAAACGGGGAGCTGTTTTTT.

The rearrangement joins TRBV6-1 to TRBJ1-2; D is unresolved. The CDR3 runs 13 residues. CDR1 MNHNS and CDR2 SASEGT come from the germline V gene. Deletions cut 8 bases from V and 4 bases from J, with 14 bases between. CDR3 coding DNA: TGTGCCAGCCGAGAACGTGGTTTCTATGGCTACACCTTC. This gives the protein CASRERGFYGYTF.

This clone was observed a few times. This CDR3 is CASSYGTGGNSPLHF. The CDR3 DNA follows: TGTGCCAGCAGCTACGGGACAGGCGGTAATTCACCCCTCCACTTT. V usage is TRBV7-3 and J usage is TRBJ1-6; 8 bases align to TRBD1. This CDR3 is 15 amino acids long. V dropped 4 bases and J dropped 6; count of bases not matched to a gene: 5. In germline, CDR1 is SGHTA, CDR2 FQGTGA.

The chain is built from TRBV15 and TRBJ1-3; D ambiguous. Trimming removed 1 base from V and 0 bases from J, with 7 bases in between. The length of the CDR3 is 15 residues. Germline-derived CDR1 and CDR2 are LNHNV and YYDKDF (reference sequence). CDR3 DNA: TGTGCCACCAGCAGAGGCCAGGTCTCTGGAAACACCATATATTTT. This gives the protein CATSRGQVSGNTIYF.

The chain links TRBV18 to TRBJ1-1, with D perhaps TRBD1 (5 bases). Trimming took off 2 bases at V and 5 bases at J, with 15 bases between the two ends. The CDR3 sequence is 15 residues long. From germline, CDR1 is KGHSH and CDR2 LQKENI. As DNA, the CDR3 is TGTGCCAGCTCACCATCAAGGGGCGGTAATACTGAAGCTTTCTTT. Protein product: CASSPSRGGNTEAFF.

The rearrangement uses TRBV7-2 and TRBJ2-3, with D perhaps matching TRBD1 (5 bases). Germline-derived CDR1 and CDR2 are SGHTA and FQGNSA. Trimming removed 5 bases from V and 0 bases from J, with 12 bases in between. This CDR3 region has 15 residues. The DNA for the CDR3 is TGTGCCAGCAGCCAAAGACAGACCAGCACAGATACGCAGTATTTT. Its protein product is CASSQRQTSTDTQYF.

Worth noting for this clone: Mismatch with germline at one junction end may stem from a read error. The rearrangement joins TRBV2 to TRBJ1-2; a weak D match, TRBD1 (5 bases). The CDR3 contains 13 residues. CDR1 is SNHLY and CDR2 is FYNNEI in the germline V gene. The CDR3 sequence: CASSFAGTGKYNF. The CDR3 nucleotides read TGTGCCAGCAGCTTCGCCGGGACGGGGAAGTATAACTTC. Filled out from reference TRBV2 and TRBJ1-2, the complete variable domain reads EPEVTQTPSHQVTQMGQEVILRCVPISNHLYFYWYRQILGQKVEFLVSFYNNEISEKSEIFDDQFSVERPDGSNFTLKIRSTKLEDSAMYFCASSFAGTGKYNFGSGTRLTVV.

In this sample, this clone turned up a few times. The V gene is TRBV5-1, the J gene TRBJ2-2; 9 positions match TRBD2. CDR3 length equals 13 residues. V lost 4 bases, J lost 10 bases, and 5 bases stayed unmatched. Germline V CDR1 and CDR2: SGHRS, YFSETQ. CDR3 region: CASSLTGLAELFF. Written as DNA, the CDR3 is TGCGCCAGCAGCCTCACGGGACTAGCGGAGCTGTTTTTT.

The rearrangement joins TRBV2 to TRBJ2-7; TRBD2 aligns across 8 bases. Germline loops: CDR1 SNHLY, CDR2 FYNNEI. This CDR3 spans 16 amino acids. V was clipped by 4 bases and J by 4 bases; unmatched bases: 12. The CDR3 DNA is TGTGCCAGCAGTGCTCGGGCGGGGGGCCCGGGGTACGAGCAGTACTTC. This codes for CASSARAGGPGYEQYF. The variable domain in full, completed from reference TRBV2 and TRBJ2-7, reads EPEVTQTPSHQVTQMGQEVILRCVPISNHLYFYWYRQILGQKVEFLVSFYNNEISEKSEIFDDQFSVERPDGSNFTLKIRSTKLEDSAMYFCASSARAGGPGYEQYFGPGTRLTVT.

The CDR3 is CASSYGQGGYEQYF. The CDR3 bases are TGTGCCAGCAGCTACGGACAGGGAGGCTACGAGCAGTACTTC. V and J are TRBV7-9 and TRBJ2-7; 8 bases align to TRBD1. Trimming cost V 4 bases and J 3 bases; bases outside gene matches: 5. Germline V CDR1 and CDR2: SEHNR, FQNEAQ (reference sequence). The CDR3 sequence is 14 residues long.

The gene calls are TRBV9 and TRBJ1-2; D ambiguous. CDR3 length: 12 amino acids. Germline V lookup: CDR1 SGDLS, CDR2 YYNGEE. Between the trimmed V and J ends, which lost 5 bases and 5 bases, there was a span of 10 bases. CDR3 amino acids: CASRDLRYGYTF. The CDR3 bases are TGTGCCAGCAGGGACCTGAGATATGGCTACACCTTC.

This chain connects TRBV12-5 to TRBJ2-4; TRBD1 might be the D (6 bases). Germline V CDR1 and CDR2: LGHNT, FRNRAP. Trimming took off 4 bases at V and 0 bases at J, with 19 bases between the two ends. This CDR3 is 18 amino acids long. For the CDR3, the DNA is TGTGCTAGTGGTTATACCTCGGGACACCTTCTAGCCAAAAACATTCAGTACTTC. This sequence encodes CASGYTSGHLLAKNIQYF. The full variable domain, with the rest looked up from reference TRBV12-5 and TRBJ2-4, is DARVTQTPRHKVTEMGQEVTMRCQPILGHNTVFWYRQTMMQGLELLAYFRNRAPLDDSGMPKDRFSAEMPDATLATLKIQPSEPRDSAVYFCASGYTSGHLLAKNIQYFGAGTRLSVL.

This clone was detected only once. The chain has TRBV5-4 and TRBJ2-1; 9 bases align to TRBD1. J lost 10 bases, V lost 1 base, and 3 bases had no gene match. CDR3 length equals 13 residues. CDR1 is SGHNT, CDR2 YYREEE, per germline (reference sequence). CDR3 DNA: TGTGCCAGCAGCTTGACAGGGGGCTGGGAGCAGTTCTTC. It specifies CASSLTGGWEQFF.

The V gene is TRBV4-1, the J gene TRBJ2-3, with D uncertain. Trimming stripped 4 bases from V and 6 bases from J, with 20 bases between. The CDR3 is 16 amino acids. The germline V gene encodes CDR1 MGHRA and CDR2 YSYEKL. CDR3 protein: CASSPSLAMGYDTQYF. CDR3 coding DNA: TGCGCCAGCAGCCCCTCCCTGGCTATGGGTTATGATACGCAGTATTTT.

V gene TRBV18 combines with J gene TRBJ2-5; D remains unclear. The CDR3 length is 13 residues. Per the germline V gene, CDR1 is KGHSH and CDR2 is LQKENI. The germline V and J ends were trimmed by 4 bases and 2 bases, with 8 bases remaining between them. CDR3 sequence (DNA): TGTGCCAGCTCACAATGGATACAAGAGACCCAGTACTTC. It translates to CASSQWIQETQYF.

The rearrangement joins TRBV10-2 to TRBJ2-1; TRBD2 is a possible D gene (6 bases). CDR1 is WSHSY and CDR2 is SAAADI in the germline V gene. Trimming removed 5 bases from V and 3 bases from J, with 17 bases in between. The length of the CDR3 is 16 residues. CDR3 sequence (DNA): TGCGCCAGCAGTCCCGGGGTAGCGGAGAACTACAATGAGCAGTTCTTC. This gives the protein CASSPGVAENYNEQFF.

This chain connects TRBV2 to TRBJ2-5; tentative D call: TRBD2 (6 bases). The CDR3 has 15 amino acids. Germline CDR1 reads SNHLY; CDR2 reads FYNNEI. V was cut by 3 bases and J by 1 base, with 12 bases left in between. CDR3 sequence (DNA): TGTGCCAGCAGTGATCGGCGGGGTCTCCAAGAGACCCAGTACTTC. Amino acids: CASSDRRGLQETQYF.

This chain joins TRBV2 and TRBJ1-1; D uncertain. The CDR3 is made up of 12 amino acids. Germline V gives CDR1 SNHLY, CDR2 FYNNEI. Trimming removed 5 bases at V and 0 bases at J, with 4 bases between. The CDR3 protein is CASSQMNTEAFF. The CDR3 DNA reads TGTGCCAGCAGTCAGATGAACACTGAAGCTTTCTTT.

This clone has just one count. CDR3 amino acids: CASRGTDQETQYF. The CDR3, as DNA: TGTGCCAGCAGAGGGACCGATCAAGAGACCCAGTACTTC. V usage is TRBV5-6 and J usage is TRBJ2-5; D may correspond to TRBD1 or TRBD2 (5 bases each). CDR1 and CDR2 from the germline V gene are SGHDT and YYEEEE. The ends were cut back, 5 bases at V and 2 bases at J, with 10 bases in the middle. The CDR3 totals 13 residues.

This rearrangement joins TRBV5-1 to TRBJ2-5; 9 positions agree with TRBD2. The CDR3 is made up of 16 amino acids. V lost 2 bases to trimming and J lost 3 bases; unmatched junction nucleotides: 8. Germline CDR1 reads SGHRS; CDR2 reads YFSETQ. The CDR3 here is CASSFGLAGNEETQYF. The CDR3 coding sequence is TGCGCCAGCAGCTTTGGGCTAGCGGGGAACGAAGAGACCCAGTACTTC.